These 24 T cell receptor beta chains were sequenced from one sample in a study of graft-versus-host responses after intestinal transplantation. Clones were sequenced by immunoSEQ multiplex PCR, and TCRdb holds only the in-frame ones, with some missing. This table holds 15,000 to 20,000 clones, approximately 40% found once. The study plated 200,000 CFSE-labeled responders with 200,000 irradiated, violet-dye-labeled stimulators. Specimen: alloreactive CD8+ T cells from a mixed lymphocyte reaction culture, collected before intestinal transplant. Stated subset: CFSE-low proliferating T cells sorted from roughly 6-day pre-transplant mixed lymphocyte reaction (GvH or HvG direction). The origin of the receptors is a human patient who received an intestinal transplant.

This clone has a handful of counts. V gene TRBV14 combines with J gene TRBJ1-1; 7 positions match TRBD1. After removal of 0 bases from V and 7 bases from J, the junction contained 20 bases not matched to a gene. Germline V gene data show CDR1 as SGHDN and CDR2 as FVKESK. There are 19 residues in the CDR3. The CDR3, as DNA: TGTGCCAGCAGCCAAGAGGATGTCCCAGGGGGGGGCGGAGGGGGTGAAGCTTTCTTT. This encodes CASSQEDVPGGGGGGEAFF.

This chain uses TRBV5-4 with TRBJ2-3; 8 bases are a match to TRBD2. The CDR3 runs to 15 residues. CDR1 and CDR2 from the germline V gene are SGHNT and YYREEE (reference sequence). With 2 bases clipped from V and 3 bases from J, the junction kept 5 bases outside the gene matches. CDR3 protein: CASSLAGVGTDTQYF. CDR3 coding DNA: TGTGCCAGCAGCTTAGCGGGAGTTGGGACAGATACGCAGTATTTT.

Details on this clone: Other DNA sequences of this sample code for an identical CDR3. This chain uses TRBV10-3 with TRBJ2-3; 10 nucleotides line up with TRBD1. CDR3 length equals 17 residues. Germline CDR1 and CDR2: ENHRY and SYGVKD. Losses at the gene ends were 2 bases for V and 2 bases for J; bases not matched to a gene: 7. The CDR3 loop reads CAISERGGQGITDTQYF. The CDR3 nucleotides read TGTGCCATCAGTGAGCGCGGGGGACAGGGGATCACAGATACGCAGTATTTT.

By its share, this clone is medium-sized. At the DNA level, this CDR3 is encoded by other sequences in the same sample as well. CDR3 coding DNA: TGTGCCAGCAGCATCGGACAGGGTTTCGAGCAGTACTTC. Amino acids: CASSIGQGFEQYF. V is TRBV9 and J is TRBJ2-7; 8 bases map to TRBD1. The CDR3 is 13 residues long. V was pared by 4 bases and J by 6 bases, with 6 bases of the junction left unmatched. Germline loops: CDR1 SGDLS, CDR2 YYNGEE.

V usage is TRBV20-1 and J usage is TRBJ1-2, with no clear D. V shed 2 bases and J shed 8 bases, with 9 bases lying between them. The CDR3 is made up of 11 amino acids. Germline V CDR1 and CDR2: DFQATT, SNEGSKA (reference sequence). CDR3 amino acids: CSARTGRGYTF. The CDR3 DNA reads TGCAGTGCTAGAACGGGGAGGGGCTACACCTTC.

The rearrangement joins TRBV28 to TRBJ1-1; D not resolved. In germline, CDR1 is MDHEN, CDR2 SYDVKM. CDR3 length equals 14 residues. Trimming took off 5 bases at V and 5 bases at J, with 15 bases between the two ends. CDR3 bases: TGTGCCAGCAGTCCCCTGTTAGGTAAGACTGAAGCTTTCTTT. This gives the protein CASSPLLGKTEAFF.

The rearrangement joins TRBV5-1 to TRBJ1-1; D is perhaps TRBD1 (5 bases). The CDR3 contains 16 residues. The V and J ends lost 0 bases and 0 bases respectively, with 12 bases between them. From germline, CDR1 is SGHRS and CDR2 YFSETQ. CDR3 coding DNA: TGCGCCAGCAGCTTGGCAAAAGGGGAAGTGAACACTGAAGCTTTCTTT. As protein: CASSLAKGEVNTEAFF.

J is TRBJ2-1 and V is TRBV27; 10 bases line up with TRBD1. Germline V lookup: CDR1 MNHEY, CDR2 SMNVEV (reference sequence). V lost 5 bases, J lost 7 bases, and 8 bases stayed unmatched. The CDR3 extends over 15 amino acids. CDR3 sequence: CASSMGTGEGNEQFF. As DNA, the CDR3 is TGTGCCAGCAGTATGGGGACAGGGGAAGGGAATGAGCAGTTCTTC.

The J gene is TRBJ2-7, the V gene TRBV12-1; whether TRBD1, the table's D call, matches the DNA was not checked. TRBV12-1 is flagged as a pseudogene. CDR3 length: 16 amino acids. The CDR3 DNA reads TGTGCCAGCCGAGTACTGGACAGGGGGCGCGTGTACGAGCAGTACTTC. It is translated as CASRVLDRGRVYEQYF.

The V and J genes are TRBV4-1 and TRBJ2-5, with D hard to call. The germline CDR1 and CDR2 sequences are MGHRA and YSYEKL. Trimming stripped 0 bases from V and 7 bases from J, with 9 bases between. This CDR3 spans 13 amino acids. The CDR3 DNA reads TGCGCCAGCAGCCAAGAAACTTCTGGGACCCAGTACTTC. Translation gives CASSQETSGTQYF.

This clone was seen a few times. The rearrangement uses TRBV27 and TRBJ1-1, with D unclear. V was pared by 3 bases and J by 2 bases, with 7 bases between. In germline, CDR1 is MNHEY, CDR2 SMNVEV (reference sequence). The CDR3 has 13 residues. In DNA form, the CDR3 reads TGTGCCAGCAGTTTCTCGGAAAACACTGAAGCTTTCTTT. The encoded protein is CASSFSENTEAFF.

Turning to this clone: The sample carries other DNA sequences with the same CDR3. J is TRBJ2-1 and V is TRBV9; possibly TRBD2 for D (6 bases). Trimming pared 0 bases from V and 3 bases from J, leaving 10 bases between. This CDR3 has 15 amino acids. The germline V gene encodes CDR1 SGDLS and CDR2 YYNGEE. CDR3 bases: TGTGCCAGCAGCGTAGTTGGAGGGAGCTACAATGAGCAGTTCTTC. The encoded protein is CASSVVGGSYNEQFF.

This chain joins TRBV10-3 and TRBJ2-7; 9 bases line up with TRBD2. Germline CDR1 reads ENHRY; CDR2 reads SYGVKD. The CDR3 spans 16 residues. V dropped 4 bases and J dropped 4; count of bases not matched to a gene: 11. This chain's CDR3 is CAISVVRGGFYYEQYF. The CDR3 DNA sequence: TGTGCCATCAGTGTTGTGCGGGGGGGCTTCTATTACGAGCAGTACTTC.

This clone is categorized as medium-sized (0.01 to 0.1%). Other nucleotide sequences in the sample specify the same CDR3. The V and J genes are TRBV7-9 and TRBJ2-3, with D uncertain. The CDR3 sequence is 13 residues long. CDR1 and CDR2 from the germline V gene are SEHNR and FQNEAQ (reference sequence). V lost 5 bases, J lost 0 bases, and 6 bases lay in between. The CDR3 DNA reads as TGTGCCAGCAGCCCACCTAGCACAGATACGCAGTATTTT. It codes for CASSPPSTDTQYF.

This chain links TRBV19 with TRBJ1-1, with 9 bases fitting TRBD1. V dropped 3 bases and J dropped 1; count of bases not matched to a gene: 3. Germline V gene lookup returns CDR1 LNHDA and CDR2 SQIVND (reference sequence). This CDR3 is 15 amino acids long. CDR3 sequence (DNA): TGTGCCAGTAGTATCCCGGGACAGGGGAACACTGAAGCTTTCTTT. Translation: CASSIPGQGNTEAFF.

This clone is classed as medium-sized. The chain is built from TRBV28 and TRBJ2-2; D tentatively reads TRBD1 or TRBD2 (5 bases each). Germline CDR1 MDHEN, CDR2 SYDVKM. CDR3 length equals 16 residues. V lost 3 bases, J lost 5 bases, and 16 bases lay in between. The CDR3 reads CASSFPFGEGTGELFF. The CDR3 region has the DNA TGTGCCAGCAGTTTTCCCTTCGGAGAGGGGACCGGGGAGCTGTTTTTT.

This clone was seen just once. The chain couples TRBV2 to TRBJ1-1, with 7 bases that match TRBD1. The CDR3 is 12 amino acids. The V gene's germline CDR1 is SNHLY and CDR2 FYNNEI. V shed 6 bases, J shed 5 bases, and the junction held 3 bases outside the gene matches. CDR3 nucleotide sequence: TGTGCCAGCAGCGTGACAGGGACTGAAGCTTTCTTT. The encoded protein is CASSVTGTEAFF. Complete variable domain (other parts from reference TRBV2 and TRBJ1-1): EPEVTQTPSHQVTQMGQEVILRCVPISNHLYFYWYRQILGQKVEFLVSFYNNEISEKSEIFDDQFSVERPDGSNFTLKIRSTKLEDSAMYFCASSVTGTEAFFGQGTRLTVV.

The chain joins TRBV2 to TRBJ2-7; 11 nucleotides agree with TRBD2. This CDR3 spans 15 amino acids. Unmatched junction bases numbered 7, after V lost 5 bases and J lost 4 bases. Per the germline V gene, CDR1 is SNHLY and CDR2 is FYNNEI. DNA for the CDR3: TGTGCCAGCAGTTTAGCGGGAGGGCCTCCGTACGAGCAGTACTTC. Its protein is CASSLAGGPPYEQYF.

The genes are TRBV7-9 and TRBJ2-7; 10 bases line up with TRBD1. Germline V gene sequence: CDR1 SEHNR, CDR2 FQNEAQ (reference sequence). The trim removed 2 bases at V and 4 bases at J, leaving 14 bases unmatched. The CDR3 sequence is 18 residues long. In nucleotides, the CDR3 is TGTGCCAGCAGCTTATACCCCTGGGGGCGGACAGGGGGGTACGAGCAGTACTTC. Its protein is CASSLYPWGRTGGYEQYF.

This chain connects TRBV4-1 to TRBJ2-7, with unresolved D. The V gene's germline CDR1 is MGHRA and CDR2 YSYEKL. Trimming cost V 5 bases and J 3 bases, with 14 bases left between them. The CDR3 runs to 14 residues. CDR3 loop: CASSIVGAYYEQYF. In DNA form, the CDR3 reads TGCGCCAGCAGCATAGTCGGAGCGTACTACGAGCAGTACTTC.

V is TRBV2 and J is TRBJ2-7; 7 bases align to TRBD2. J gave up 2 bases and V 6 bases, and 7 bases lay outside the gene matches. CDR1 and CDR2 from the germline V gene are SNHLY and FYNNEI. This CDR3 is built from 14 residues. In DNA, the CDR3 is TGTGCCAGCAGCCCGGCTAGCGGCACCTACGAGCAGTACTTC. Protein sequence: CASSPASGTYEQYF.

In its sample, this clone was seen a few times. The genes are TRBV5-4 and TRBJ2-7, with no clear D. There are 14 residues in the CDR3. Germline-derived CDR1 and CDR2 are SGHNT and YYREEE (reference sequence). V was clipped by 4 bases and J by 4 bases, with 15 bases between them. The CDR3 bases are TGTGCCAGCAGCCCAAAAACGGTCATATACGAGCAGTACTTC. Translation: CASSPKTVIYEQYF.

The rearrangement uses TRBV27 and TRBJ2-7; D might be TRBD1 or TRBD2, each matching 5 bases. The CDR3 is 14 residues long. Germline CDR1 reads MNHEY; CDR2 reads SMNVEV (reference sequence). V lost 7 bases and J 4 bases, leaving 17 bases between the germline ends. The CDR3 nucleotides read TGTGCCAGCAAATTCGGGACGGCGGCTTACGAGCAGTACTTC. Residues: CASKFGTAAYEQYF.

The sample holds one count of this clone. The chain couples TRBV4-1 to TRBJ2-7; TRBD2 matches at 11 bases. This CDR3 contains 15 residues. Unmatched junction bases numbered 3, after V lost 3 bases and J lost 2 bases. The germline V gene has CDR1 MGHRA and CDR2 YSYEKL. CDR3 amino acids: CASSHVAGGPYEQYF. For the CDR3, the DNA is TGCGCCAGCAGCCACGTAGCGGGAGGGCCCTACGAGCAGTACTTC.